Following are 24 T cell receptor beta chains from one sample sequenced in a study of immune heterogeneity within non-small cell lung tumors. The starting template was genomic DNA from bulk tumor, approximately 620 ng per sample. Biopsies that were spaced far apart were taken, several per primary tumor, during surgery. Samples came from untreated patients having curative surgery for newly diagnosed non-small cell lung cancer. Multiplex PCR relied on 32 V and 13 J primers to amplify TCR beta CDR3. TCRdb analysed the multiplex PCR reads with MiXCR anew, one entry per CDR3 protein. Altogether 2,500 or so distinct CDR3 sequences are present, around 25% being singletons, with the ten largest covering about 11%. Sequencing was carried out using lung tumor tissue. These receptors all stem from a man in his forties with non-small cell lung cancer.

This clonotype turned up a few times. At one end the junction does not follow the germline gene, possibly because of a read error. The V gene is TRBV4-1, the J gene TRBJ1-2, with TRBD1 matching over 11 bases. This CDR3 has 17 amino acids. Per germline, CDR1 MGHRA and CDR2 YSYEKL. DNA for the CDR3: TGCGCCGGCAGCCAAGATATGGGGACAGGGGGGTCGACTGGCTACACCTTC. Its protein is CAGSQDMGTGGSTGYTF.

This clonotype counts as hyperexpanded. The chain combines TRBV7-9 with TRBJ1-1; D is ambiguous. With 3 bases removed from V and 5 bases from J, the gap between germline ends came to 7 bases. Germline loops: CDR1 SEHNR, CDR2 FQNEAQ (reference sequence). The CDR3 has 12 amino acids. Here the CDR3 reads CASSLSGTEAFF. CDR3 bases: TGTGCCAGCAGCTTGAGCGGGACTGAAGCTTTCTTT.

This clonotype qualifies as medium-sized. V is TRBV6-4 and J is TRBJ1-6, with D perhaps matching TRBD1 (5 bases). This CDR3 comprises 14 residues. Germline loops: CDR1 MRHNA, CDR2 SNTAGT. V lost 0 bases to trimming and J lost 5 bases, with 5 bases between them. The DNA of the CDR3 is TGTGCCAGCAGTGACTCAGGGGATAATTCACCCCTCCACTTT. Translated: CASSDSGDNSPLHF.

In its sample, this clonotype ranks as large. The chain has TRBV12-3 or TRBV12-4 and TRBJ1-4, with D uncertain. This CDR3 comprises 11 residues. V was pared by 6 bases and J by 3 bases, with 2 bases between. The CDR3 is CASSPNEKLFF. In DNA, the CDR3 is TGTGCCAGCAGCCCTAATGAAAAACTGTTTTTT.

This clonotype is medium-sized (0.01 to 0.1%) in the sample. The chain carries TRBV28 and TRBJ2-1, with 15 bases identical to TRBD2. Germline CDR1 reads MDHEN; CDR2 reads SYDVKM. V lost 2 bases, J lost 9 bases, and 14 bases stayed unmatched. This CDR3 contains 19 residues. The CDR3 reads CASSLRGLAGGGVYGEQFF. The CDR3 DNA follows: TGTGCCAGCAGTTTAAGGGGACTAGCGGGAGGAGGGGTTTACGGTGAGCAGTTCTTC.

This clonotype is deemed large (0.1 to 1%). The chain joins TRBV28 to TRBJ1-2; no clear D gene. The CDR3 sequence is 15 residues long. Germline-derived CDR1 and CDR2 are MDHEN and SYDVKM. The V and J ends lost 6 bases and 3 bases respectively, with 17 bases between them. For the CDR3, the DNA is TGTGCCAGCAGCGGCGATCCGACACCTTACTATGGCTACACCTTC. Translating it yields CASSGDPTPYYGYTF.

By its share, this clonotype is large (0.1 to 1%). The chain joins TRBV20-1 to TRBJ2-7; the match to TRBD1 covers 7 bases. The CDR3 loop spans 13 amino acids. V shed 6 bases, J shed 0 bases, and the junction held 5 bases outside the gene matches. The germline gives CDR1 DFQATT, CDR2 SNEGSKA (reference sequence). The CDR3 nucleotides read TGCAGTGCGGACCGGGACAGCTCCTACGAGCAGTACTTC. Translation: CSADRDSSYEQYF.

Concerning this clonotype: The missing conserved phenylalanine or tryptophan at the end of this CDR3 makes a read error likely. It is unclear where the CDR3 begins or ends on the DNA, so no DNA is shown, and the CDR3 is as TCRdb lists it. This CDR3 reads CASSPSWTNYEQYFGP. The chain is built from TRBV18 and TRBJ2-3; the table's D call TRBD1 went unverified against the DNA. In germline, CDR1 is KGHSH, CDR2 LQKENI. The length of the CDR3 is 16 amino acids, counting both ends.

V is TRBV13 and J is TRBJ1-4, with 7 positions matching TRBD1. Germline CDR1 reads PRHDT; CDR2 reads FYEKMQ (reference sequence). The CDR3 covers 14 residues. With V trimmed by 10 bases and J by 8 bases, 13 bases remained unmatched. Here the CDR3 reads CATNEQGNNEKLFF. Here the CDR3 DNA reads TGTGCCACCAACGAACAGGGGAATAACGAAAAACTGTTTTTT.

This clonotype was observed many times. This chain joins TRBV7-6 and TRBJ1-2, with 7 bases that match TRBD1. CDR1 and CDR2 from the germline V gene are SGHVS and FNYEAQ. The trim removed 3 bases at V and 5 bases at J, leaving 3 bases unmatched. This CDR3 is 13 amino acids long. The CDR3 sequence: CASSLGQLYGYTF. The CDR3 bases are TGTGCCAGCAGCTTGGGACAGCTGTATGGCTACACCTTC.

This clonotype is judged medium-sized (0.01 to 0.1%). This chain joins TRBV9 and TRBJ2-1; 7 bases fit TRBD1. J gave up 8 bases and V 3 bases, and 2 bases lay outside the gene matches. Germline V lookup: CDR1 SGDLS, CDR2 YYNGEE. The CDR3 extends over 12 amino acids. The CDR3 sequence is CASSGDRDEQFF. CDR3 DNA sequence: TGTGCCAGCAGCGGAGACAGGGATGAGCAGTTCTTC.

Judged by abundance, this clonotype is medium-sized (0.01 to 0.1%). The chain carries TRBV10-1 and TRBJ2-2; weak D call: TRBD2 (5 bases). The CDR3 runs 17 residues. Germline values: CDR1 WNHNN, CDR2 SYGVQD (reference sequence). Trimming pared 3 bases from V and 1 base from J, leaving 15 bases between. The CDR3 sequence is CASSDQYRGENTGELFF. For the CDR3, the DNA is TGCGCCAGCAGTGACCAATATCGGGGAGAGAACACCGGGGAGCTGTTTTTT.

By share, this clonotype counts as medium-sized. CDR3 in amino acids: CSAEGLAGAWIRNEQFF. CDR3 in DNA: TGCAGTGCTGAGGGACTAGCGGGAGCATGGATCCGTAATGAGCAGTTCTTC. The rearrangement uses TRBV20-1 and TRBJ2-1; 14 bases map to TRBD2. Per germline, CDR1 DFQATT and CDR2 SNEGSKA (reference sequence). Losses at the gene ends were 5 bases for V and 7 bases for J; bases not matched to a gene: 13. The CDR3 spans 17 residues.

This clonotype is categorized as medium-sized (0.01 to 0.1%). The chain couples TRBV6-1 to TRBJ1-1; 8 bases align to TRBD1. This CDR3 comprises 17 residues. CDR1 and CDR2 (germline): MNHNS, SASEGT. Trimming removed 5 bases from V and 0 bases from J; junction bases left unmatched: 11. The CDR3 DNA is TGTGCCAGCAGTACCGGGACAGGTGAAAGAATGAACACTGAAGCTTTCTTT. It codes for CASSTGTGERMNTEAFF.

This clonotype has ten or more counts. J is TRBJ2-1 and V is TRBV20-1; no clear D. This CDR3 region has 13 residues. Germline V gene data show CDR1 as DFQATT and CDR2 as SNEGSKA (reference sequence). V shed 7 bases and J shed 5 bases, with 15 bases lying between them. This chain's CDR3 is CSGVSVDDNEQFF. The CDR3 DNA is TGCAGTGGAGTAAGCGTTGACGACAATGAGCAGTTCTTC.

The V call is TRBV4-1, the J call TRBJ1-5; D unclear. This CDR3 is 16 amino acids long. Trimming pared 0 bases from V and 2 bases from J, leaving 11 bases between. Germline V lookup: CDR1 MGHRA, CDR2 YSYEKL. CDR3 bases: TGCGCCAGCAGCCAAGATTATCGGAGGGGCAATCAGCCCCAGCATTTT. This sequence encodes CASSQDYRRGNQPQHF.

By share, this clonotype ranks as medium-sized (0.01 to 0.1%). This chain links TRBV6-1 with TRBJ1-3; the D is unclear. The CDR3 runs to 14 residues. The germline V gene encodes CDR1 MNHNS and CDR2 SASEGT. V was shortened by 5 bases and J by 0 bases, with 8 bases between the two germline ends. CDR3 region: CASSSVTSGNTIYF. The CDR3 bases are TGTGCCAGCAGTTCAGTGACCTCTGGAAACACCATATATTTT.

This clonotype counts as medium-sized. The chain is built from TRBV28 and TRBJ1-1, with TRBD1 matching over 7 bases. This CDR3 spans 17 amino acids. Germline CDR1 reads MDHEN; CDR2 reads SYDVKM. The V and J ends lost 1 base and 4 bases, in that order; junction bases with no gene match: 12. The CDR3 reads CASSLYRQGGGGTEAFF. The CDR3 bases are TGTGCCAGCAGTTTATACCGCCAGGGGGGGGGGGGCACTGAAGCTTTCTTT.

This clonotype counts as medium-sized. The rearrangement joins TRBV5-6 to TRBJ1-2; D uncertain. This CDR3 is 13 amino acids long. Germline values: CDR1 SGHDT, CDR2 YYEEEE. V was shortened by 1 base and J by 8 bases, with 12 bases between the two germline ends. CDR3 nucleotides: TGTGCCAGCAGCTTGTGGACGGCTGGGGGCTACACCTTC. Amino acids: CASSLWTAGGYTF.

This clonotype was seen at least ten times. The chain carries TRBV10-3 and TRBJ1-1; D unclear. Germline loops: CDR1 ENHRY, CDR2 SYGVKD. This CDR3 spans 15 amino acids. Trimming removed 0 bases from V and 1 base from J, with 9 bases in between. The DNA of the CDR3 is TGTGCCATCAGTGAGTCTGTTGCCGCGAACACTGAAGCTTTCTTT. This gives the protein CAISESVAANTEAFF.

In its sample, this clonotype was seen many times. A much larger clonotype is one base distant, so this may be a read error. The chain recombines TRBV28 with TRBJ2-7; D is perhaps TRBD2 (6 bases). Germline loops: CDR1 MDHEN, CDR2 SYDVKM. Trimming took 1 base from V and 4 from J, leaving 23 bases between them. CDR3 size: 18 residues. As DNA, the CDR3 is TGTGCCAGCAGTTTATTAAGCCAGCCGGGGGAGATTGGATACGAGCAGTACTTC. Its protein is CASSLLSQPGEIGYEQYF.

Judged by abundance, this clonotype is medium-sized. V usage is TRBV11-1 and J usage is TRBJ1-3; D is possibly TRBD1 (5 bases). Looked up from germline, CDR1 is SGHAT and CDR2 is FQDESV (reference sequence). The CDR3 runs to 16 residues. V was trimmed by 5 bases and J by 0 bases, leaving 14 bases between them. The CDR3 protein is CASSRGTSFSGNTIYF. Written as DNA, the CDR3 is TGTGCCAGCAGCCGGGGCACATCGTTCTCTGGAAACACCATATATTTT.

The chain recombines TRBV30 with TRBJ2-7; 13 nucleotides line up with TRBD2. Germline trimming cut 3 bases from V and 6 bases from J; bases unmatched to any gene: 5. The CDR3 is made up of 14 amino acids. The germline V gene encodes CDR1 GTSNPN and CDR2 SVGIG (reference sequence). CDR3 in DNA: TGTGCCTGGAGACTAGCGGGAGGGCCAGGCGAGCAGTACTTC. Amino acids: CAWRLAGGPGEQYF.

By share, this clonotype ranks as medium-sized (0.01 to 0.1%). The chain carries TRBV5-1 and TRBJ2-3; tentative D call: TRBD1 (5 bases). CDR3 size: 15 residues. Germline loops: CDR1 SGHRS, CDR2 YFSETQ. V was shortened by 0 bases and J by 4 bases, with 12 bases between the two germline ends. The CDR3 here is CASSLAARVADTQYF. CDR3 coding DNA: TGCGCCAGCAGCTTGGCCGCCAGGGTAGCAGATACGCAGTATTTT. The full variable domain, with the rest looked up from reference TRBV5-1 and TRBJ2-3, is KAGVTQTPRYLIKTRGQQVTLSCSPISGHRSVSWYQQTPGQGLQFLFEYFSETQRNKGNFPGRFSGRQFSNSRSEMNVSTLELGDSALYLCASSLAARVADTQYFGPGTRLTVL.